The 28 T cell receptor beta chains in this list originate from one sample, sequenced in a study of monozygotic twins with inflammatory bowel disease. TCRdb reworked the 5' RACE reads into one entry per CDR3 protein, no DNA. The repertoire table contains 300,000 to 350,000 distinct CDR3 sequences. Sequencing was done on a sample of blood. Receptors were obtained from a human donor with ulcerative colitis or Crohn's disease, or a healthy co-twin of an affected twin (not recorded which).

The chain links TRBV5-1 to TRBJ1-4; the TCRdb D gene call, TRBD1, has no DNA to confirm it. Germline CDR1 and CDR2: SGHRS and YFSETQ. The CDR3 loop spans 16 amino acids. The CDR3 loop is CASSLRGGLIGEKLFF.

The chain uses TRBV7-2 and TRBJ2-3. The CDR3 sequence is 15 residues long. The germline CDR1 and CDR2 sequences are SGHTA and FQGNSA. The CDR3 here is CASSLRGLATDTQYF. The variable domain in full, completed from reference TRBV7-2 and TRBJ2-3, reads GAGVSQSPSNKVTEKGKDVELRCDPISGHTALYWYRQSLGQGLEFLIYFQGNSAPDKSGLPSDRFSAERTGGSVSTLTIQRTQQEDSAVYLCASSLRGLATDTQYFGPGTRLTVL.

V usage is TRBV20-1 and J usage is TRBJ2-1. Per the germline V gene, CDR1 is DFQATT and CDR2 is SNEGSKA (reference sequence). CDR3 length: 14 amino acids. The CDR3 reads CSQNPSNSYNEQFF.

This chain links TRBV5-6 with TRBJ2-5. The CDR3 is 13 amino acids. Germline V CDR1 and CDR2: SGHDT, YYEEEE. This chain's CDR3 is CASSSDPQETQYF. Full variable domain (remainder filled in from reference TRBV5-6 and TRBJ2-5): DAGVTQSPTHLIKTRGQQVTLRCSPKSGHDTVSWYQQALGQGPQFIFQYYEEEERQRGNFPDRFSGHQFPNYSSELNVNALLLGDSALYLCASSSDPQETQYFGPGTRLLVL.

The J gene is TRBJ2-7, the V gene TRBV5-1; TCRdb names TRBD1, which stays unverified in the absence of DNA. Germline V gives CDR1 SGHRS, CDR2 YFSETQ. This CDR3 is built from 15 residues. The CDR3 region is CASSPGQGVSYEQYF.

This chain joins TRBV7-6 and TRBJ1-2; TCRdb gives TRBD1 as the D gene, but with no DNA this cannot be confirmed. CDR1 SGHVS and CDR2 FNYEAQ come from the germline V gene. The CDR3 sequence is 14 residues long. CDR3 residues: CASSQEGGAAGYTF.

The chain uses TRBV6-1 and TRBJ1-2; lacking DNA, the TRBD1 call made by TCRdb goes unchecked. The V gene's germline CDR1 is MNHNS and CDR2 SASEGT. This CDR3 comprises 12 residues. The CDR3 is CASTDRVYGYTF.

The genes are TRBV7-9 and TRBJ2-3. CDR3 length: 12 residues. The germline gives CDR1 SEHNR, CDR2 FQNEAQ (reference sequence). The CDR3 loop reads CASSPDTDTQYF.

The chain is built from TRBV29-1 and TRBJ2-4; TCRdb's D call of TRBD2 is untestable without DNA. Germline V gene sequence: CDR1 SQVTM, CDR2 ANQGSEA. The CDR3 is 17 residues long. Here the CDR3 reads CSVEDRGGRASKNIQYF.

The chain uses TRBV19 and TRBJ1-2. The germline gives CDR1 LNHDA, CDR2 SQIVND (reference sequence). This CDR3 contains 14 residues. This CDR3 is CASSIPGRNYGYTF.

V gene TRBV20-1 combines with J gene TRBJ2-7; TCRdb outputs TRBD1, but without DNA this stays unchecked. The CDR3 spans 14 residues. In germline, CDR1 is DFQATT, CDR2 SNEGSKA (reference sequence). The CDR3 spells CSAHRQEAFDEQYF.

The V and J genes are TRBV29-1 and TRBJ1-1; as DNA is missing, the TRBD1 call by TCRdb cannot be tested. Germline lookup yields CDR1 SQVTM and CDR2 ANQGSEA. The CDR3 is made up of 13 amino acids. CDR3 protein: CSVTHRTNTEAFF.

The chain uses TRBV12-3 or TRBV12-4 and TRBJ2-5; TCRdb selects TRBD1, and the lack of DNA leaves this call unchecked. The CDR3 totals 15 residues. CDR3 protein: CASSPGFGSQETQYF.

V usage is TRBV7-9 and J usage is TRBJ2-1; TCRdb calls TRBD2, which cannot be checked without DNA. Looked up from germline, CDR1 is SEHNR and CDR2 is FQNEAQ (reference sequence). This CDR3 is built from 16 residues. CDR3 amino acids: CASSFTLAATYNEQFF.

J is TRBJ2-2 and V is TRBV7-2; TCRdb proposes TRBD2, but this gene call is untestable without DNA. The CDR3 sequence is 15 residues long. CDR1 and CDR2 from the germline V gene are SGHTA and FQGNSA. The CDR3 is CASSLHSGGTGELFF.

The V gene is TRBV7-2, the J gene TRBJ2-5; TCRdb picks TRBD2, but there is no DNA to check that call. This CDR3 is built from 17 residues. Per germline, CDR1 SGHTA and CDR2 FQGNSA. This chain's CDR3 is CASSHYNRPGPPETQYF.

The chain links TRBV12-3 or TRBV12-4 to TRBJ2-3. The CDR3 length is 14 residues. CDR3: CASSLETYADTQYF.

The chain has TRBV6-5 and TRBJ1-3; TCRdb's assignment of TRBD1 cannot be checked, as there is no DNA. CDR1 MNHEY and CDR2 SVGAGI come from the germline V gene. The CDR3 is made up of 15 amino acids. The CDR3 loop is CASSFGTGFGNTIYF.

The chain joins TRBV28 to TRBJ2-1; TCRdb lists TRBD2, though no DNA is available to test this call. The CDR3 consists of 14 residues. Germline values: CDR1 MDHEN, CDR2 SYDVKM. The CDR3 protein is CASSLAGGLREQFF.

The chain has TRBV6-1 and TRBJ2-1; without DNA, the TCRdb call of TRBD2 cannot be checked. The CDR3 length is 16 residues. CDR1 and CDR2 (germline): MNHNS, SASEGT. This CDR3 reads CASSGLAADSYNEQFF.

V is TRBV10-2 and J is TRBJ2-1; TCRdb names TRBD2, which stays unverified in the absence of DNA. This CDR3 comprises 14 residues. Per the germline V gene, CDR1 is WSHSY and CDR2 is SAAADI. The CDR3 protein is CASTGLAGGNEQFF.

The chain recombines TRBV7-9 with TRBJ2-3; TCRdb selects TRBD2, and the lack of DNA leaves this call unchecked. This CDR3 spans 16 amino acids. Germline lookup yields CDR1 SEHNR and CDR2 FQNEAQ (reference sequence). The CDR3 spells CASSSTRSSGRRTQYF.

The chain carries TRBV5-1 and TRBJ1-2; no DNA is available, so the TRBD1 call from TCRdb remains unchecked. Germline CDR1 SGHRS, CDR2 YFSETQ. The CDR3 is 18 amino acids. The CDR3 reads CASRNLMSGPQGSSGYTF.

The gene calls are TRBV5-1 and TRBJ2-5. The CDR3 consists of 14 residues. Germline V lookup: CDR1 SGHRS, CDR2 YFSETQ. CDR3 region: CASSLVELQETQYF.

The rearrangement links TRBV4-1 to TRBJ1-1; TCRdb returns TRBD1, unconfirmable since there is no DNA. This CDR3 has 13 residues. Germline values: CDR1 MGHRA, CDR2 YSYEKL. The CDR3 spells CASSQGTETEAFF.

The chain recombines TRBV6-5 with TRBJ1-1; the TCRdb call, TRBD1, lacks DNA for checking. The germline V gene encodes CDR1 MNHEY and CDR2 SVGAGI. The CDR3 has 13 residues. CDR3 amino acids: CASSYITGSEAFF.

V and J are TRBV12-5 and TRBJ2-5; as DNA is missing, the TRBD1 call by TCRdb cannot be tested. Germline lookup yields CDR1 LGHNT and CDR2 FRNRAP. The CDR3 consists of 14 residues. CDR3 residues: CASTPGQGVETQYF.

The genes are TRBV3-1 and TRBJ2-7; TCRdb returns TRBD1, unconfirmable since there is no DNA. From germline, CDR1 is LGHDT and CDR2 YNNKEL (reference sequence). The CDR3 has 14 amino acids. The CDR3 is CASSPGQSSYEQYF.